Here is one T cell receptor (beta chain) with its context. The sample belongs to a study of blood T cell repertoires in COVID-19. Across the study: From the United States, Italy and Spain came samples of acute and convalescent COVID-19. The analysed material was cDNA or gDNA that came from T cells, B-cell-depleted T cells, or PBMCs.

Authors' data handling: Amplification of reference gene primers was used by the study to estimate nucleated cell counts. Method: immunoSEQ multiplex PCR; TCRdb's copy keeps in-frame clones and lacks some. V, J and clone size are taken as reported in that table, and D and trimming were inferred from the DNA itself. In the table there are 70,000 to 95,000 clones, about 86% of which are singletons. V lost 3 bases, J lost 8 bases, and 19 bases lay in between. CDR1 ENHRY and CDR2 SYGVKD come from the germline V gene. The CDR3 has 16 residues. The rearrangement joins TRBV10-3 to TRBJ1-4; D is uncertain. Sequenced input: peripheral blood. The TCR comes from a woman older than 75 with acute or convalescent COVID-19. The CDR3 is CAISDPSLEGGEKLFF. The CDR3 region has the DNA TGTGCCATCAGTGACCCTAGTTTGGAGGGTGGGGAAAAACTGTTTTTT.